The 2 T cell receptor beta chains below all came from one sample that was sequenced in a study of metastatic and nonmetastatic thyroid tumors. TCRdb called clones again from the PCR reads with MiXCR. The repertoire holds around 23,000 clones, about 20% seen once, with 25% to 35% in the top ten. Thyroid surgery was performed in patients who had received no treatment beforehand. Source material: blood. The receptor set was obtained from a female donor with papillary thyroid cancer or a benign thyroid nodule (not recorded which). Some clones in this sample may be carry-over from other donors' samples.

As for this clone: A much larger clonotype is one base distant, so this may be a read error. The sample holds other DNA sequences that translate to the same CDR3. The chain carries TRBV5-6 and TRBJ2-5, with 7 positions matching TRBD1. Germline CDR1 is SGHDT and CDR2 is YYEEEE. The CDR3 loop spans 16 amino acids. V was clipped by 4 bases and J by 5 bases; unmatched bases: 14. The CDR3 DNA sequence: TGTGCCAGCAGCCGCCTGACAGGGAGATTGGGGGAGACCCAGTACTTC. It codes for CASSRLTGRLGETQYF.

This clone counts as medium-sized. This sequence joins TRBV4-3 and TRBJ2-1, with a possible D match to TRBD1 (5 bases). Trimming took 0 bases from V and 2 from J, leaving 11 bases between them. Looked up from germline, CDR1 is LGHNA and CDR2 is YSLEER. The CDR3 loop spans 16 amino acids. The CDR3 DNA is TGCGCCAGCAGCCAAGAGGTGGGGCTAACCTACAATGAGCAGTTCTTC. It specifies CASSQEVGLTYNEQFF.